Following are 10 T cell receptor beta chains from one sample sequenced in a study of blood T cells in healthy people across ages. Combining a sample-barcoded 5' primer with a J-beta primer mix, a second PCR ran for roughly 6 to 12 cycles. TCRdb re-called the 5' RACE reads through MiXCR, storing one row per CDR3 protein. The sample consists of 1.5 million to 2 million distinct CDR3 sequences, 25% to 30% of them appearing once. The sample comprised blood. All receptors come from a woman aged 25 to 39 in good health.

Concerning this clonotype itself: A read error may explain this, as a much larger clone is one base away. V and J are TRBV7-2 and TRBJ2-5; 8 positions match TRBD2. The V and J ends lost 1 base and 11 bases, in that order; junction bases with no gene match: 12. The CDR3 has 15 residues. In germline, CDR1 is SGHTA, CDR2 FQGNSA. This CDR3 is CASSLVGGGLGEQYF. The CDR3 nucleotides read TGTGCCAGCAGCTTAGTCGGCGGGGGGTTGGGGGAGCAGTACTTC.

This clonotype was recorded many times. The chain joins TRBV6-1 to TRBJ2-5; 9 nucleotides agree with TRBD2. The CDR3 contains 16 residues. CDR1 is MNHNS and CDR2 is SASEGT in the germline V gene. The trim removed 5 bases at V and 7 bases at J, leaving 14 bases unmatched. The CDR3 here is CASSYTRALSGGTQYF. The CDR3 DNA reads TGTGCCAGCAGTTATACGAGGGCTCTTAGCGGGGGGACCCAGTACTTC.

This clonotype was observed a few times. The chain combines TRBV3-1 with TRBJ2-5; tentatively, D is TRBD1 or TRBD2 (5 bases each). This CDR3 spans 15 amino acids. Trimming left V 3 bases short and J 5 bases short, with 16 bases between. Germline assignment: CDR1 LGHDT and CDR2 YNNKEL (reference sequence). The DNA for the CDR3 is TGTGCCAGCAGCCAGACGGACGGGGCGCGGGAGACCCAGTACTTC. Protein sequence: CASSQTDGARETQYF.

The sample holds many counts of this clonotype. The rearrangement uses TRBV5-1 and TRBJ1-6, with D unresolved. The CDR3 spans 13 residues. The V end was cut by 0 bases, the J end by 9 bases, with 7 bases between. The germline V gene encodes CDR1 SGHRS and CDR2 YFSETQ. The CDR3 loop is CASSLGGSSPLHF. Here the CDR3 DNA reads TGCGCCAGCAGCTTGGGTGGTAGTTCACCCCTCCACTTT.

Only a few counts were recorded for this clonotype. This chain connects TRBV2 to TRBJ2-3; 15 nucleotides match TRBD2. The CDR3 extends over 15 amino acids. Trimming cost V 11 bases and J 1 base; bases outside gene matches: 4. Germline-derived CDR1 and CDR2 are SNHLY and FYNNEI. CDR3 amino acids: CAGTSGGRGTDTQYF. As DNA, the CDR3 is TGTGCCGGGACTAGCGGGGGGCGGGGCACAGATACGCAGTATTTT.

The chain couples TRBV20-1 to TRBJ2-2, with 7 bases identical to TRBD2. The CDR3 spans 15 residues. Germline trimming cut 5 bases from V and 4 bases from J; bases unmatched to any gene: 10. Germline CDR1 is DFQATT and CDR2 is SNEGSKA (reference sequence). The CDR3 coding sequence is TGCAGTGCTCCACGGGCGGGGGTGATCACCGGGGAGCTGTTTTTT. Translated, it gives CSAPRAGVITGELFF.

This sequence joins TRBV5-1 and TRBJ1-1; D is unresolved. From germline, CDR1 is SGHRS and CDR2 YFSETQ. Trimming removed 0 bases at V and 5 bases at J, with 11 bases between. The CDR3 has 14 amino acids. As DNA, the CDR3 is TGCGCCAGCAGCTTGGGTGAAGGGTGGACTGAAGCTTTCTTT. This codes for CASSLGEGWTEAFF.

This clonotype was seen a few times. The chain combines TRBV5-1 with TRBJ2-5, with 9 positions matching TRBD1. The CDR3 covers 15 residues. From germline, CDR1 is SGHRS and CDR2 YFSETQ. J was trimmed by 11 bases and V by 1 base; bases with no gene match: 12. The CDR3 loop reads CASSLSGTGGAGQYF. The CDR3 DNA reads as TGCGCCAGCAGCTTGTCAGGCACAGGGGGCGCGGGGCAGTACTTC.

The chain employs TRBV12-3 or TRBV12-4 and TRBJ2-3; TRBD1 is a possible D gene (5 bases). V was cut by 6 bases and J by 6 bases, with 13 bases left in between. CDR3 length equals 13 residues. The DNA of the CDR3 is TGTGCCAGCAGAGGGCAGGGTTCTGATACGCAGTATTTT. It codes for CASRGQGSDTQYF.

The chain joins TRBV3-1 to TRBJ1-2; D not certain. The germline V and J ends were trimmed by 3 bases and 7 bases, with 12 bases remaining between them. Germline CDR1 reads LGHDT; CDR2 reads YNNKEL (reference sequence). This CDR3 region has 13 residues. The CDR3, as DNA: TGTGCCAGCAGCCAGGGTGAGGACTCTGGCTACACCTTC. Protein sequence: CASSQGEDSGYTF.